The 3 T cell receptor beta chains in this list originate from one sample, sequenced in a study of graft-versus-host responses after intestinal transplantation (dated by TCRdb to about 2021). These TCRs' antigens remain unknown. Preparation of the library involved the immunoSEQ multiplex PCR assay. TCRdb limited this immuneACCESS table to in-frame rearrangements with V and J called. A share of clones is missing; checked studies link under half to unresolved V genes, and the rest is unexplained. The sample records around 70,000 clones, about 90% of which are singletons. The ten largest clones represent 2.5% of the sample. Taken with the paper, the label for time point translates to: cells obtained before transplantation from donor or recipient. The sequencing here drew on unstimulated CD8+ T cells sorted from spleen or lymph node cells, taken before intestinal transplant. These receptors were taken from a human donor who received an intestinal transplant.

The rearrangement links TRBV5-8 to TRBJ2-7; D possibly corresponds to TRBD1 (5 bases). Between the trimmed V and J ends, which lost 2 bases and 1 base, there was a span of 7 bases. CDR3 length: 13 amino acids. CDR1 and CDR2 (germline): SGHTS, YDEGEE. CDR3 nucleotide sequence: TGTGCCAGCAGCTTTGGACATTCCTACGAGCAGTACTTC. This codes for CASSFGHSYEQYF. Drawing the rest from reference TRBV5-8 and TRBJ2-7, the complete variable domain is EAGVTQSPTHLIKTRGQQATLRCSPISGHTSVYWYQQALGLGLQFLLWYDEGEERNRGNFPPRFSGRQFPNYSSELNVNALELEDSALYLCASSFGHSYEQYFGPGTRLTVT.

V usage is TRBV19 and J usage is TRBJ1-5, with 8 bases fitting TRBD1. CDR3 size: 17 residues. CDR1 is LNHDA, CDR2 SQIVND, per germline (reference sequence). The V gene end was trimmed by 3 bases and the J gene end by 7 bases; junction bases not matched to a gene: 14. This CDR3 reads CASSISSGGAREQPQHF. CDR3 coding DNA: TGTGCCAGTAGTATCTCTTCAGGGGGCGCGAGGGAACAGCCCCAGCATTTT.

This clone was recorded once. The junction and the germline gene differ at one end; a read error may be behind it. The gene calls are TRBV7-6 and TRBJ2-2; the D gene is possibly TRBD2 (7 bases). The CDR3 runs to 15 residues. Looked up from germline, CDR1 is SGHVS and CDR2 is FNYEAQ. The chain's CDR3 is CASSLGGGNTGELFF. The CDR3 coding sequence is TGTGCCAGTAGCTTAGGGGGGGGAAACACCGGGGAGCTGTTTTTT.